Listed here are 30 T cell receptor beta chains from one sample, sequenced in a study of CD8+CD57+ T cells in acquired aplastic anemia. The TCR beta profiling, which covered VDJ combination and CDR3 sequence, was carried out using genomic DNA as the template. TCRdb fed the reads into MiXCR, producing one record per CDR3 protein. The sample records about 190,000 distinct CDR3 sequences, more than 45% being singletons. Individuals selected for sequencing had exhibited CD8+CD57+ cell expansion on flow cytometry. Sequenced sample: sorted CD4+, CD8+, or CD8+CD57+ T cells (not recorded which) from PBMCs. The receptors stem from a human donor with aplastic anemia.

The CDR3 spells CATSRQGAAEAFF. The CDR3 DNA is TGTGCCACCAGCAGGCAGGGGGCCGCTGAAGCTTTCTTT. The rearrangement joins TRBV15 to TRBJ1-1; 8 bases agree with TRBD1. The CDR3 consists of 13 residues. From germline, CDR1 is LNHNV and CDR2 YYDKDF (reference sequence). After removal of 3 bases from V and 6 bases from J, the junction contained 3 bases not matched to a gene. Full variable domain (outside the CDR3, taken from reference TRBV15 and TRBJ1-1): DAMVIQNPRYQVTQFGKPVTLSCSQTLNHNVMYWYQQKSSQAPKLLFHYYDKDFNNEADTPDNFQSRRPNTSFCFLDIRSPGLGDTAMYLCATSRQGAAEAFFGQGTRLTVV.

V and J are TRBV7-9 and TRBJ2-1; D remains ambiguous. Germline V gene lookup returns CDR1 SEHNR and CDR2 FQNEAQ (reference sequence). V lost 5 bases, J lost 6 bases, and 8 bases lay in between. This CDR3 is built from 12 residues. CDR3 nucleotides: TGTGCCAGCAGCACCAGGACCAATGAGCAGTTCTTC. Translation: CASSTRTNEQFF.

This clonotype has ten or more counts. This sequence joins TRBV10-3 and TRBJ1-3; D unresolved. V lost 7 bases and J lost 7, with 14 bases in between. CDR3 length: 13 amino acids. The germline CDR1 and CDR2 sequences are ENHRY and SYGVKD. The CDR3 region has the DNA TGTGCCATCAAAGAAACAGTTGTGAACACCATATATTTT. It yields the protein CAIKETVVNTIYF.

This rearrangement joins TRBV15 to TRBJ2-3, with D maybe TRBD2 (5 bases). The germline gives CDR1 LNHNV, CDR2 YYDKDF (reference sequence). The V end was cut by 0 bases, the J end by 0 bases, with 19 bases between. The CDR3 extends over 19 amino acids. CDR3 protein: CATSRESIASWYSTDTQYF. The CDR3, as DNA: TGTGCCACCAGCAGAGAATCAATCGCTAGCTGGTATAGCACAGATACGCAGTATTTT.

The DNA of the CDR3 is TGCAGCGTTGAAAAAAGAGTCAATGAAAAACTGTTTTTT. It encodes CSVEKRVNEKLFF. V usage is TRBV29-1 and J usage is TRBJ1-4, with D uncertain. Per germline, CDR1 SQVTM and CDR2 ANQGSEA. This CDR3 contains 13 residues. The V end was cut by 2 bases, the J end by 5 bases, with 9 bases between.

This clonotype showed up many times. The V gene is TRBV25-1, the J gene TRBJ2-7; D remains ambiguous. Deletions cut 4 bases from V and 5 bases from J, with 15 bases between. Germline assignment: CDR1 MGHDK and CDR2 SYGVNS. The CDR3 runs to 14 residues. In nucleotides, the CDR3 is TGTGCCAGCAGTGGCCGACACTCGGGCGACGAGCAGTACTTC. Translation gives CASSGRHSGDEQYF.

About this clonotype: Its ends do not fully match the called genes, so a read error is possible. The chain uses TRBV5-1 and TRBJ2-7, with 8 bases fitting TRBD2. Germline CDR1 reads SGHRS; CDR2 reads YFSETQ. The CDR3 runs to 16 residues. The CDR3 coding sequence is TGCGCCGGCAGCTTGGAAACGGGAGGGCCAGGTTACGAGCAGTACTTC. Residues: CAGSLETGGPGYEQYF.

On this clonotype itself: This likely comes from a read error, as the CDR3 has no conserved phenylalanine or tryptophan at its end. The chain uses TRBV2 and TRBJ1-1; D unclear. The V gene's germline CDR1 is SNHLY and CDR2 FYNNEI. The CDR3 contains 14 residues. The V gene lost 7 bases and the J gene lost 0 bases, with 12 bases spanning the gap. Written as DNA, the CDR3 is TGTGCCAGCAAACCCTTAGCTATGAACACTGAAGCTTTCTCT. This codes for CASKPLAMNTEAFS.

This clonotype appeared many times. This chain links TRBV11-3 with TRBJ1-1, with D possibly being TRBD1 (5 bases). V was clipped by 1 base and J by 3 bases, with 6 bases between them. This CDR3 has 13 amino acids. Germline-derived CDR1 and CDR2 are SGHNT and YENEEA. In DNA, the CDR3 is TGTGCCAGCAGCTTAGTCAGGGACACTGAAGCTTTCTTT. As protein: CASSLVRDTEAFF.

The rearrangement joins TRBV19 to TRBJ1-4, with 7 nucleotides matching TRBD1. Germline V gene sequence: CDR1 LNHDA, CDR2 SQIVND (reference sequence). The CDR3 is made up of 12 amino acids. J lost 14 bases, V lost 5 bases, and 8 bases had no gene match. CDR3 protein: CASSPGQRVLFF. The CDR3 DNA sequence: TGTGCCAGTAGTCCGGGACAGCGCGTCCTGTTTTTT.

The chain is built from TRBV20-1 and TRBJ2-5; no firm D call. Per germline, CDR1 DFQATT and CDR2 SNEGSKA (reference sequence). This CDR3 has 15 residues. Trimming cost V 0 bases and J 2 bases, with 13 bases left between them. The CDR3 region has the DNA TGCAGTGCTAGAGATGGGCCAGCCGCTCAAGAGACCCAGTACTTC. This gives the protein CSARDGPAAQETQYF.

V usage is TRBV19 and J usage is TRBJ2-6; a possible D gene is TRBD1 (6 bases). The germline V and J ends were trimmed by 6 bases and 0 bases, with 9 bases remaining between them. The V gene's germline CDR1 is LNHDA and CDR2 SQIVND (reference sequence). CDR3 size: 15 residues. CDR3 residues: CASRTGSSGANVLTF. In DNA form, the CDR3 reads TGTGCCAGTAGGACAGGTAGCTCTGGGGCCAACGTCCTGACTTTC. Full variable domain (outside the CDR3, taken from reference TRBV19 and TRBJ2-6): DGGITQSPKYLFRKEGQNVTLSCEQNLNHDAMYWYRQDPGQGLRLIYYSQIVNDFQKGDIAEGYSVSREKKESFPLTVTSAQKNPTAFYLCASRTGSSGANVLTFGAGSRLTVL.

The table lists this clonotype with a count of one. CDR3 residues: CASSQDRGVVAFF. The CDR3 bases are TGTGCCAGCAGCCAAGATAGAGGGGTTGTAGCTTTCTTT. J is TRBJ1-1 and V is TRBV14; D might be TRBD1 (5 bases). The V end lost 0 bases, the J end lost 10 bases, and 12 bases lay between the germline ends. Germline V gene lookup returns CDR1 SGHDN and CDR2 FVKESK. This CDR3 is built from 13 residues.

This chain connects TRBV7-2 to TRBJ1-5; D gene uncertain. V lost 5 bases, J lost 0 bases, and 11 bases lay in between. This CDR3 region has 15 residues. CDR1 and CDR2 (germline): SGHTA, FQGNSA. In DNA, the CDR3 is TGTGCCAGCAGCCAATTCGATTATAGCAATCAGCCCCAGCATTTT. Translation gives CASSQFDYSNQPQHF.

The chain combines TRBV2 with TRBJ1-2; 8 bases map to TRBD1. Losses at the gene ends were 4 bases for V and 2 bases for J; bases not matched to a gene: 6. This CDR3 has 15 amino acids. CDR1 and CDR2 (germline): SNHLY, FYNNEI. The DNA for the CDR3 is TGTGCCAGCAGTGGGGGGACAGGTGACAACTATGGCTACACCTTC. Residues: CASSGGTGDNYGYTF.

This clonotype was detected many times. This chain links TRBV5-6 with TRBJ1-4; 9 nucleotides agree with TRBD1. This CDR3 region has 15 residues. V dropped 4 bases and J dropped 15; count of bases not matched to a gene: 16. Germline assignment: CDR1 SGHDT and CDR2 YYEEEE. The CDR3 sequence: CASSRATGQGVNVFF. CDR3 coding DNA: TGTGCCAGCAGCCGGGCTACGGGACAGGGAGTCAATGTGTTTTTT. The full variable domain, completed using reference TRBV5-6 and TRBJ1-4, is DAGVTQSPTHLIKTRGQQVTLRCSPKSGHDTVSWYQQALGQGPQFIFQYYEEEERQRGNFPDRFSGHQFPNYSSELNVNALLLGDSALYLCASSRATGQGVNVFFGSGTQLSVL.

This CDR3 is CASSQNRDEQYF. CDR3 DNA sequence: TGTGCCAGCAGCCAGAATCGGGACGAGCAGTACTTC. The rearrangement joins TRBV5-4 to TRBJ2-7; D not resolved. Germline V gives CDR1 SGHNT, CDR2 YYREEE (reference sequence). V dropped 4 bases and J dropped 5 bases, with 10 bases sitting between them. The CDR3 has 12 residues.

This clonotype was observed many times. This sequence joins TRBV2 and TRBJ1-2, with D tentatively TRBD1 (6 bases). Trimming pared 5 bases from V and 5 bases from J, leaving 9 bases between. The CDR3 sequence is 12 residues long. Germline assignment: CDR1 SNHLY and CDR2 FYNNEI. CDR3 nucleotide sequence: TGTGCCAGCAGTTCCAGGGGTTATGGCTACACCTTC. Its translation: CASSSRGYGYTF. The whole variable domain, filled in from reference TRBV2 and TRBJ1-2, reads EPEVTQTPSHQVTQMGQEVILRCVPISNHLYFYWYRQILGQKVEFLVSFYNNEISEKSEIFDDQFSVERPDGSNFTLKIRSTKLEDSAMYFCASSSRGYGYTFGSGTRLTVV.

This clonotype was observed a few times. V usage is TRBV27 and J usage is TRBJ1-2; D is possibly TRBD1 (5 bases). The germline CDR1 and CDR2 sequences are MNHEY and SMNVEV (reference sequence). The length of the CDR3 is 13 residues. Between the trimmed V and J ends, which lost 4 bases and 8 bases, there was a span of 14 bases. DNA of the CDR3: TGTGCCAGCAGTTGGACACTCCAGGGAGGCTACACCTTC. As protein: CASSWTLQGGYTF.

This clonotype came up many times. The rearrangement links TRBV7-3 to TRBJ2-7, with D uncertain. The CDR3 has 16 residues. Per the germline V gene, CDR1 is SGHTA and CDR2 is FQGTGA. V was pared by 6 bases and J by 6 bases, with 24 bases between. The CDR3 DNA sequence: TGTGCCAGCAGTCACGCACGGCAACGGAAGAGTCTCGAGCAGTACTTC. Translating it yields CASSHARQRKSLEQYF.

To note about this clonotype: A much larger clone differs from this one at a single base, so this may be a read error. This likely comes from a read error, as the CDR3 has no conserved phenylalanine or tryptophan at its end. The chain uses TRBV6-5 and TRBJ2-5; no clear D gene. The CDR3 consists of 10 residues. The V end was cut by 11 bases, the J end by 7 bases, with 11 bases between. Germline assignment: CDR1 MNHEY and CDR2 SVGAGI. The CDR3 loop reads CARERATQYS. DNA of the CDR3: TGTGCCCGAGAAAGGGCGACCCAGTACTCC.

This clonotype was picked up many times. J is TRBJ2-1 and V is TRBV20-1; D remains ambiguous. The CDR3 consists of 13 residues. Germline values: CDR1 DFQATT, CDR2 SNEGSKA (reference sequence). V gave up 1 base and J gave up 5 bases, with 9 bases separating them. The CDR3 loop reads CSARGTANNEQFF. The CDR3 DNA follows: TGCAGTGCTAGAGGGACGGCTAACAATGAGCAGTTCTTC.

This clonotype was seen ten or more times. V is TRBV9 and J is TRBJ2-5, with D perhaps TRBD2 (5 bases). V shed 3 bases and J shed 5 bases, with 8 bases lying between them. This CDR3 contains 12 residues. Germline V gives CDR1 SGDLS, CDR2 YYNGEE. CDR3 bases: TGTGCCAGCAGCGCGGGGTGGGAGACCCAGTACTTC. This codes for CASSAGWETQYF.

This clonotype has only a few counts. This chain connects TRBV20-1 to TRBJ2-1, with TRBD2 identical over 11 bases. Germline V gene data show CDR1 as DFQATT and CDR2 as SNEGSKA (reference sequence). After removal of 1 base from V and 8 bases from J, the junction contained 10 bases not matched to a gene. The CDR3 loop spans 16 amino acids. The CDR3 nucleotides read TGCAGTGCTAGAGTGGCTAGCGGGAGGCTTACCGATGAGCAGTTCTTC. Protein product: CSARVASGRLTDEQFF.

As to this clonotype: This may be a read error: a much more frequent sequence differs by one nucleotide. The chain joins TRBV5-5 to TRBJ2-2; D unclear. The CDR3 totals 15 residues. Germline CDR1 SGHKS, CDR2 YYEKEE (reference sequence). CDR3 DNA: TGTGCCAGCAGCTTAGGGCCCACGAACACCGTGGAGCTGTTTTTT. Its protein product is CASSLGPTNTVELFF.

Regarding this clonotype: At one boundary the junction diverges from the germline segment, which might be a read error. The V and J genes are TRBV10-3 and TRBJ2-1; TRBD2 is a possible D gene (6 bases). Germline CDR1 ENHRY, CDR2 SYGVKD. This CDR3 has 15 amino acids. CDR3 DNA: TGTGCCACCAGTGATGTTGCGGGGCCCAACAATGAGCAGTTCTTC. This encodes CATSDVAGPNNEQFF.

The rearrangement links TRBV19 to TRBJ2-5, with a weak D call TRBD2 (5 bases). The V end lost 6 bases, the J end lost 2 bases, and 13 bases lay between the germline ends. The germline gives CDR1 LNHDA, CDR2 SQIVND (reference sequence). The CDR3 runs to 14 residues. The CDR3 DNA sequence: TGTGCCAGTAGCCGAACCGGGGTACAAGAGACCCAGTACTTC. Translation gives CASSRTGVQETQYF.

This clonotype was seen ten or more times. The rearrangement joins TRBV19 to TRBJ2-7, with D possibly matching TRBD1 (6 bases). The CDR3 contains 17 residues. V dropped 5 bases and J dropped 1 base, with 21 bases sitting between them. CDR1 LNHDA and CDR2 SQIVND come from the germline V gene (reference sequence). DNA of the CDR3: TGTGCCAGTAGTCCAGGATCGGGACAAGGGAAATCCTACGAGCAGTACTTC. Its translation is CASSPGSGQGKSYEQYF. Looking up the rest from reference TRBV19 and TRBJ2-7 gives the full variable domain: DGGITQSPKYLFRKEGQNVTLSCEQNLNHDAMYWYRQDPGQGLRLIYYSQIVNDFQKGDIAEGYSVSREKKESFPLTVTSAQKNPTAFYLCASSPGSGQGKSYEQYFGPGTRLTVT.

The chain uses TRBV9 and TRBJ2-7; 12 positions match TRBD2. Trimming at V came to 0 bases and at J to 4 bases, leaving 2 bases not matched to a gene. CDR1 is SGDLS, CDR2 YYNGEE, per germline. The CDR3 has 15 amino acids. The CDR3 sequence is CASSVAGTSGYEQYF. In DNA, the CDR3 is TGTGCCAGCAGCGTAGCCGGGACTAGCGGGTACGAGCAGTACTTC.

This clonotype was seen many times. The V call is TRBV5-1, the J call TRBJ2-1; tentative D call: TRBD2 (5 bases). The V and J ends lost 3 bases and 4 bases respectively, with 11 bases between them. The CDR3 contains 14 residues. Germline assignment: CDR1 SGHRS and CDR2 YFSETQ. The CDR3 sequence is CASSSMPGYNEQFF. The CDR3 coding sequence is TGCGCCAGCAGCTCGATGCCGGGGTACAATGAGCAGTTCTTC.